One T cell receptor (beta chain) is described in this entry. Its antigen is not known. Repertoires were generated with immunoSEQ multiplex PCR, while TCRdb's copy carries only in-frame clones and drops some. The sample lists roughly 97,000 clones; over 75% were seen once. The data stem from a study of T cell responses to AZD1222 COVID-19 vaccine. For the study at large: Second doses at about 4 or about 12 weeks were pooled. Study-wide results and limits: Clonal diversity was possibly underestimated, and white British individuals and females predominated among donors.

Trimming stripped 4 bases from V and 0 bases from J, with 6 bases between. The germline gives CDR1 SQVTM, CDR2 ANQGSEA. The CDR3 has 12 residues. This clonotype was obtained from an adult in good health. The starting material was peripheral blood, obtained on day 0 of AZD1222 vaccination. The chain joins TRBV29-1 to TRBJ2-5; D remains ambiguous. CDR3 amino acids: CSVGYNQETQYF. The CDR3 coding sequence is TGCAGCGTTGGGTACAACCAAGAGACCCAGTACTTC.